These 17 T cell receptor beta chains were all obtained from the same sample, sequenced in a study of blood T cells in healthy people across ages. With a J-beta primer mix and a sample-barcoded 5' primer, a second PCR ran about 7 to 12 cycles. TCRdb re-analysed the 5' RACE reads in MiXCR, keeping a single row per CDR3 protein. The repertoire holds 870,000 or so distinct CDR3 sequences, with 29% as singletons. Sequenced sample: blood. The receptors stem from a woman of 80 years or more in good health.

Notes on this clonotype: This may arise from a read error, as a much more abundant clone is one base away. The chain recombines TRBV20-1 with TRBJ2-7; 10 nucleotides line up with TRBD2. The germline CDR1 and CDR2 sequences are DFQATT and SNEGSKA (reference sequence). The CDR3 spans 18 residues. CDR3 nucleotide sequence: TGCAGTGCTAGAGGGCAGGGTTTGGCGGGGACTAGCGCCTACGAGGAGTACTTC. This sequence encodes CSARGQGLAGTSAYEEYF.

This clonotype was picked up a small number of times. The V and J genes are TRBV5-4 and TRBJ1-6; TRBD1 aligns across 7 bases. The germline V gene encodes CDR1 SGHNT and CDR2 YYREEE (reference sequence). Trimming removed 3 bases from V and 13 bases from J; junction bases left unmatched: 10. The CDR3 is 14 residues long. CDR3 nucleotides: TGTGCCAGCAGCTGGGGACAGTCCCAGTCTCCCCTCCACTTT. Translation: CASSWGQSQSPLHF.

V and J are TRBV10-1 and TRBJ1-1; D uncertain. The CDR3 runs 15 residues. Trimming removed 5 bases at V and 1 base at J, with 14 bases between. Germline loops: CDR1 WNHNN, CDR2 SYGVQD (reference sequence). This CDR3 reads CASSNGNGPNTEAFF. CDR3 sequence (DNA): TGCGCCAGCAGTAATGGGAACGGTCCGAACACTGAAGCTTTCTTT.

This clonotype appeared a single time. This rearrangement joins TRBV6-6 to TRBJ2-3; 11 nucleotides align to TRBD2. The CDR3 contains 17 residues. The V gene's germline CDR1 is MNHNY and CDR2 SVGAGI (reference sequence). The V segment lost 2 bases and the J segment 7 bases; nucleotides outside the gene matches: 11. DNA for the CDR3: TGTGCCAGCAGTTACCTGTCTTTAGCGGGGGGGCTATATACGCAGTATTTT. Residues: CASSYLSLAGGLYTQYF.

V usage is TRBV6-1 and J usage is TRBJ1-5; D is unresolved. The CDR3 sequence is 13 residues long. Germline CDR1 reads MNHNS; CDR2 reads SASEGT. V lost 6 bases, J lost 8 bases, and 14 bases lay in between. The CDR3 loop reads CASRPVPEEPQHF. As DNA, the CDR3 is TGTGCCAGCAGGCCCGTTCCCGAAGAGCCCCAGCATTTT.

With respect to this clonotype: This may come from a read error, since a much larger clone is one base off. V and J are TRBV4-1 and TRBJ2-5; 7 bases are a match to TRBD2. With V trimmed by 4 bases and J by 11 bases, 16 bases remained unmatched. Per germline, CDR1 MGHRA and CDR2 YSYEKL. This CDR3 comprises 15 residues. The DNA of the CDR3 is TGCGCCAGCAGCCTAGTTGGACTAGTCGACAATGAGCAGTACTTC. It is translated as CASSLVGLVDNEQYF.

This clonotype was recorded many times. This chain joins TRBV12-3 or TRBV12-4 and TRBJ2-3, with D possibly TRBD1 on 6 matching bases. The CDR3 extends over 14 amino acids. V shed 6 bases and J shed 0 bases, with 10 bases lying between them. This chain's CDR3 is CASRRQVSTDTQYF. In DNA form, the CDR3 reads TGTGCCAGCAGAAGACAGGTTAGCACAGATACGCAGTATTTT.

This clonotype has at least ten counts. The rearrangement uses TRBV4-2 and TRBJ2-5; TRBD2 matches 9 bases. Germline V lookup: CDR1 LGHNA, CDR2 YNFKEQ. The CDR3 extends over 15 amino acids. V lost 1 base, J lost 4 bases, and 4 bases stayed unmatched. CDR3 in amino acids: CASSQVLAGRETQYF. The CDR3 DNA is TGTGCCAGCAGCCAAGTCCTAGCGGGACGAGAGACCCAGTACTTC.

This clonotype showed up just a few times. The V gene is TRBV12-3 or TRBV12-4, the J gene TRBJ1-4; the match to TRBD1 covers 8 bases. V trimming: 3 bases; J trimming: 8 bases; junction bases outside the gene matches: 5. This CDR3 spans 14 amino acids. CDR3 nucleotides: TGTGCCAGCAGTTTGTCGGACAGGGTCGAAAAACTGTTTTTT. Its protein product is CASSLSDRVEKLFF.

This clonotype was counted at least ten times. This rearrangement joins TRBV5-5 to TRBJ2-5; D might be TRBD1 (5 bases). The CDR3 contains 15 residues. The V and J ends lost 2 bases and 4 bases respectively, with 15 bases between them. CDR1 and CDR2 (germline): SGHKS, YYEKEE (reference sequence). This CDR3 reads CASSLLDSHLETQYF. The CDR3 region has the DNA TGTGCCAGCAGCTTACTCGACAGTCATCTAGAGACCCAGTACTTC. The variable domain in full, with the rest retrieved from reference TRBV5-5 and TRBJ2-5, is DAGVTQSPTHLIKTRGQQVTLRCSPISGHKSVSWYQQVLGQGPQFIFQYYEKEERGRGNFPDRFSARQFPNYSSELNVNALLLGDSALYLCASSLLDSHLETQYFGPGTRLLVL.

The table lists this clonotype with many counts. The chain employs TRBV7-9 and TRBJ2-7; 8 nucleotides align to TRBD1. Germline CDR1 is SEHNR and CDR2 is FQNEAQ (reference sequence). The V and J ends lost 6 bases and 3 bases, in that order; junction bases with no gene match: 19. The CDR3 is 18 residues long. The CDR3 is CASSSGQGKKLRDYEQYF. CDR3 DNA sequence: TGTGCCAGCAGTAGCGGACAGGGAAAAAAGCTGAGAGACTACGAGCAGTACTTC.

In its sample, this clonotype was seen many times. The CDR3 spells CASRSQETQYF. The DNA of the CDR3 is TGTGCCAGCAGGTCACAAGAGACCCAGTACTTC. This sequence joins TRBV7-2 and TRBJ2-5, with D uncertain. The CDR3 spans 11 residues. V dropped 6 bases and J dropped 2 bases, with 4 bases sitting between them. Looked up from germline, CDR1 is SGHTA and CDR2 is FQGNSA. The variable domain in full, completed from reference TRBV7-2 and TRBJ2-5, reads GAGVSQSPSNKVTEKGKDVELRCDPISGHTALYWYRQSLGQGLEFLIYFQGNSAPDKSGLPSDRFSAERTGGSVSTLTIQRTQQEDSAVYLCASRSQETQYFGPGTRLLVL.

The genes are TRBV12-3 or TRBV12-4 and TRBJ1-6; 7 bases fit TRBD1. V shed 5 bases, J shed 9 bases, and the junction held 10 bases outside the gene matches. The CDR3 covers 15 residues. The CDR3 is CASSPQTGTGSPLHF. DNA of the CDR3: TGTGCCAGCAGTCCGCAGACAGGGACGGGTTCACCCCTCCACTTT.

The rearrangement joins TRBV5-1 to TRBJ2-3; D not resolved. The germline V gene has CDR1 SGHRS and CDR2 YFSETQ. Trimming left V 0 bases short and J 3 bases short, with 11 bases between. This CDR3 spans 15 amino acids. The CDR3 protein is CASSLGQIITDTQYF. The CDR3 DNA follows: TGCGCCAGCAGCTTGGGGCAGATAATTACAGATACGCAGTATTTT.

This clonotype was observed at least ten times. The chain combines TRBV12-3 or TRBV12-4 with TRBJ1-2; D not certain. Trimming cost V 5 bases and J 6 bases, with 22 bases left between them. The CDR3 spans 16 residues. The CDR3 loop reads CASSQLSMGVVDGYTF. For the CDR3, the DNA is TGTGCCAGCAGTCAATTAAGCATGGGAGTGGTCGATGGCTACACCTTC.

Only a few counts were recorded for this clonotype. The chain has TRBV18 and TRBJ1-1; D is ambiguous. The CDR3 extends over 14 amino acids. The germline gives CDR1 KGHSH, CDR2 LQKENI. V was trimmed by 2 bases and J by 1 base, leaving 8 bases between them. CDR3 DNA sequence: TGTGCCAGCTCACCAGTCTCGGGGAACACTGAAGCTTTCTTT. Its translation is CASSPVSGNTEAFF. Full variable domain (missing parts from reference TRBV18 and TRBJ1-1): NAGVMQNPRHLVRRRGQEARLRCSPMKGHSHVYWYRQLPEEGLKFMVYLQKENIIDESGMPKERFSAEFPKEGPSILRIQQVVRGDSAAYFCASSPVSGNTEAFFGQGTRLTVV.

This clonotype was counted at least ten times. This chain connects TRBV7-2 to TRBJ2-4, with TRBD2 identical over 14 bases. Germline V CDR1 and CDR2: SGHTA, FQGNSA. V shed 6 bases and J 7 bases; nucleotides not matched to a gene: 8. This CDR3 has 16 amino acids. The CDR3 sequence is CASSGGTSGGRNIQYF. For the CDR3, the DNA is TGTGCCAGCAGTGGAGGGACTAGCGGGGGCAGGAACATTCAGTACTTC.